Each of the 9 T cell receptor beta chains below was sequenced from the same sample in a study of CD8+ T cells in alopecia areata. In each case, RNA was isolated and then reverse transcribed into cDNA as the sequencing template. The protocol was immunoSEQ multiplex PCR, while the TCRdb copy is restricted to in-frame clones and leaves out a portion. The table records roughly 130,000 clones, about 57% of them present only once. The material was CD4+ T cells sorted from blood, obtained at week 0. The receptors were sampled from a human donor with alopecia areata.

This chain connects TRBV7-9 to TRBJ1-6; the D gene is possibly TRBD1 (6 bases). The CDR3 contains 15 residues. The germline gives CDR1 SEHNR, CDR2 FQNEAQ (reference sequence). V lost 3 bases and J 9 bases, leaving 15 bases between the germline ends. As DNA, the CDR3 is TGTGCCAGCAGCTTCAGACAGGACTTGAGTTCACCCCTCCACTTT. Translation: CASSFRQDLSSPLHF.

This chain joins TRBV2 and TRBJ2-1; 15 positions agree with TRBD2. The CDR3 loop spans 13 amino acids. V gave up 10 bases and J gave up 10 bases; unmatched junction bases: 5. Germline V lookup: CDR1 SNHLY, CDR2 FYNNEI. DNA for the CDR3: TGTGCCACAGGGACTAGCGGGAGGAGCGAGCAGTTCTTC. Translation: CATGTSGRSEQFF.

The chain recombines TRBV18 with TRBJ1-1; unclear D gene. Trimming shortened V by 0 bases and J by 6 bases, and 20 bases separated the two germline ends. CDR3 length: 17 amino acids. Looked up from germline, CDR1 is KGHSH and CDR2 is LQKENI. The CDR3: CASSPPEVQLPVAEAFF. The CDR3 coding sequence is TGTGCCAGCTCACCACCGGAGGTACAGCTCCCTGTCGCTGAAGCTTTCTTT.

This rearrangement joins TRBV7-9 to TRBJ1-6; D perhaps matches TRBD1 (5 bases). V was clipped by 4 bases and J by 5 bases, with 18 bases between them. Per the germline V gene, CDR1 is SEHNR and CDR2 is FQNEAQ (reference sequence). The CDR3 totals 17 residues. In DNA form, the CDR3 reads TGTGCCAGCAGCTCCGGGGTAAGGGGCACCAATAATTCACCCCTCCACTTT. Residues: CASSSGVRGTNNSPLHF.

The rearrangement uses TRBV18 and TRBJ2-1; D call uncertain. Deletions cut 4 bases from V and 8 bases from J, with 15 bases between. The CDR3 covers 14 residues. From germline, CDR1 is KGHSH and CDR2 LQKENI. In DNA form, the CDR3 reads TGTGCCAGCTCACGTGACCAGGAGTTGGATGAGCAGTTCTTC. Translated: CASSRDQELDEQFF.

The chain joins TRBV10-3 to TRBJ2-5; D gene uncertain. Germline V CDR1 and CDR2: ENHRY, SYGVKD. This CDR3 region has 14 residues. The V and J ends lost 5 bases and 4 bases respectively, with 14 bases between them. The CDR3 loop is CAISPSSWGETQYF. DNA for the CDR3: TGTGCCATCAGTCCCTCCTCATGGGGAGAGACCCAGTACTTC.

The chain combines TRBV14 with TRBJ1-1; no clear D. CDR3 length equals 14 residues. V was trimmed by 4 bases and J by 11 bases, leaving 20 bases between them. CDR1 and CDR2 (germline): SGHDN, FVKESK. The CDR3 sequence: CASSPGPLGSRAFF. CDR3 in DNA: TGTGCCAGCAGCCCCGGGCCCCTGGGTTCAAGGGCTTTCTTT.

This clone was counted only a few times. The V call is TRBV30, the J call TRBJ1-2, with a tentative D call TRBD1 (6 bases). Germline V gives CDR1 GTSNPN, CDR2 SVGIG (reference sequence). Trimming removed 1 base from V and 4 bases from J, with 13 bases in between. The CDR3 has 14 amino acids. The CDR3 reads CAWSEGIQGYGYTF. The CDR3 DNA is TGTGCCTGGAGTGAAGGAATACAGGGCTATGGCTACACCTTC. Full variable domain (remainder filled in from reference TRBV30 and TRBJ1-2): SQTIHQWPATLVQPVGSPLSLECTVEGTSNPNLYWYRQAAGRGLQLLFYSVGIGQISSEVPQNLSASRPQDRQFILSSKKLLLSDSGFYLCAWSEGIQGYGYTFGSGTRLTVV.

The gene calls are TRBV5-4 and TRBJ2-5; 7 bases agree with TRBD2. The V gene's germline CDR1 is SGHNT and CDR2 YYREEE (reference sequence). V was pared by 4 bases and J by 4 bases, with 13 bases of the junction left unmatched. The CDR3 contains 16 residues. Here the CDR3 reads CASSEFAAGVGETQYF. CDR3 in DNA: TGTGCCAGCAGCGAATTTGCGGCGGGGGTTGGAGAGACCCAGTACTTC.